This TCR beta chain was captured in a study of blood T cell repertoires in COVID-19. Clones were read by immunoSEQ multiplex PCR, and TCRdb kept only the in-frame ones, dropping some. The sample yields about 160,000 clones, approximately 77% seen once. Participants, about 18 to 100 years old, spanned fewer than 25 US areas. Participants' own reports of clinical history determined their cohort assignment. V was pared by 5 bases and J by 0 bases, with 8 bases between. There are 13 residues in the CDR3. The germline V gene has CDR1 GTSNPN and CDR2 SVGIG (reference sequence). The chain recombines TRBV30 with TRBJ1-5; D unclear. The sequence derives from a man between 60 and 75 years old who had recovered from COVID-19. The sequenced material came from PBMCs or T cells enriched from blood (not recorded which). CDR3 in amino acids: CAWGLDSNQPQHF. CDR3 sequence (DNA): TGTGCCTGGGGGCTAGATAGCAATCAGCCCCAGCATTTT.